This T cell receptor (beta chain) is from a study of blood T cell repertoires in COVID-19. V was cut by 1 base and J by 7 bases, with 13 bases left in between. The CDR3 contains 14 residues. In germline, CDR1 is SGHAT, CDR2 FQNNGV. Study processing details: Nucleated cell counts were estimated from reference gene primer amplification. Generated by immunoSEQ multiplex PCR, the TCRdb table keeps only in-frame clones and is missing some. V and J calls and clone size come straight from that table; D and trimming were deduced from the DNA. This table holds about 360,000 clones, around 84% found once. The chain recombines TRBV11-2 with TRBJ1-1; D not certain. Sequencing was done on a sample of peripheral blood. The source is a human donor with acute or convalescent COVID-19. The donor label of this sample is uncertain. The CDR3 reads CASSLVPRAGEAFF. In DNA, the CDR3 is TGTGCCAGCAGCTTAGTCCCCCGCGCCGGTGAAGCTTTCTTT.